The 32 T cell receptor beta chains reported below all come from one sample, sequenced in a study of shared clonotypes between healthy human individuals. Profiled with immunoSEQ multiplex PCR; TCRdb holds only in-frame clones, not every one. Altogether under 350,000 clones are present, roughly 84% being singletons, with the ten largest covering about 17%. Sequencing was performed on memory CD8+ T cells sorted from blood. Subset here: CD45RO+ cells pooled with CCR7-negative TemRA cells. Receptors were obtained from a man aged 18 to 29 in good health.

The V call is TRBV27, the J call TRBJ2-1; 10 nucleotides match TRBD2. The V gene's germline CDR1 is MNHEY and CDR2 SMNVEV (reference sequence). There are 16 residues in the CDR3. With 0 bases clipped from V and 5 bases from J, the junction kept 4 bases outside the gene matches. CDR3 amino acids: CASSLSTSGLHNEQFF. In DNA, the CDR3 is TGTGCCAGCAGTTTATCGACTAGCGGGCTCCACAATGAGCAGTTCTTC.

The chain uses TRBV4-3 and TRBJ2-4; D not resolved. Looked up from germline, CDR1 is LGHNA and CDR2 is YSLEER. Trimming left V 0 bases short and J 0 bases short, with 9 bases between. This CDR3 has 16 amino acids. The CDR3 nucleotides are TGCGCCAGCAGCCAAGATCTTATTTTAGCCAAAAACATTCAGTACTTC. Translating it yields CASSQDLILAKNIQYF.

The rearrangement uses TRBV9 and TRBJ2-7; a weak D match, TRBD2 (6 bases). The V gene lost 0 bases and the J gene lost 3 bases, with 10 bases spanning the gap. This CDR3 has 14 residues. CDR1 is SGDLS and CDR2 is YYNGEE in the germline V gene. As DNA, the CDR3 is TGTGCCAGCAGCGTAGGTCCTAGCGACTACGAGCAGTACTTC. Its protein is CASSVGPSDYEQYF.

This rearrangement joins TRBV10-3 to TRBJ2-1, with unresolved D. The ends were cut back, 4 bases at V and 2 bases at J, with 12 bases in the middle. This CDR3 is 15 amino acids long. Germline CDR1 and CDR2: ENHRY and SYGVKD. CDR3 loop: CAISGLQRPYNEQFF. CDR3 nucleotides: TGTGCCATCAGTGGACTTCAAAGGCCCTACAATGAGCAGTTCTTC.

V is TRBV30 and J is TRBJ2-7; 9 bases line up with TRBD1. The CDR3 has 15 residues. The V segment lost 3 bases and the J segment 3 bases; nucleotides outside the gene matches: 9. The germline V gene has CDR1 GTSNPN and CDR2 SVGIG (reference sequence). The CDR3 bases are TGTGCCTGGAGACAGGCGGACAGGGGCCTCTACGAGCAGTACTTC. Residues: CAWRQADRGLYEQYF.

The rearrangement links TRBV7-9 to TRBJ1-2; a weak D match, TRBD1 (5 bases). The CDR3 covers 16 residues. Deletions cut 4 bases from V and 3 bases from J, with 18 bases between. In germline, CDR1 is SEHNR, CDR2 FQNEAQ (reference sequence). The CDR3 loop is CASSSPMQGEYYGYTF. The CDR3 bases are TGTGCCAGCAGCTCGCCGATGCAGGGAGAGTACTATGGCTACACCTTC.

The chain employs TRBV9 and TRBJ1-6, with D perhaps TRBD1 (5 bases). Between the trimmed V and J ends, which lost 4 bases and 6 bases, there was a span of 17 bases. This CDR3 has 16 amino acids. The germline CDR1 and CDR2 sequences are SGDLS and YYNGEE. Here the CDR3 reads CASSPTFREGNSPLHF. In nucleotides, the CDR3 is TGTGCCAGCAGCCCGACCTTCAGGGAAGGTAATTCACCCCTCCACTTT.

The chain joins TRBV9 to TRBJ1-6; no clear D gene. Trimming took 1 base from V and 8 from J, leaving 7 bases between them. Germline values: CDR1 SGDLS, CDR2 YYNGEE. This CDR3 has 13 amino acids. The CDR3 DNA reads as TGTGCCAGCAGCGTACAGAGTCATTCACCCCTCCACTTT. Its protein is CASSVQSHSPLHF.

The chain couples TRBV28 to TRBJ2-7; D remains ambiguous. Germline V gives CDR1 MDHEN, CDR2 SYDVKM. This CDR3 spans 11 amino acids. Trimming took 3 bases from V and 6 from J, leaving 6 bases between them. CDR3 amino acids: CASSFGVEQYF. CDR3 nucleotides: TGTGCCAGCAGTTTTGGTGTCGAGCAGTACTTC.

The rearrangement links TRBV5-1 to TRBJ2-5; 7 nucleotides match TRBD1. The germline V gene encodes CDR1 SGHRS and CDR2 YFSETQ. The V and J ends lost 4 bases and 5 bases, in that order; junction bases with no gene match: 14. This CDR3 spans 16 amino acids. CDR3 amino acids: CASSHLRDSAKETQYF. The DNA of the CDR3 is TGCGCCAGCAGCCATCTCCGGGACAGTGCCAAGGAGACCCAGTACTTC.

V gene TRBV15 combines with J gene TRBJ1-4; 7 nucleotides line up with TRBD1. From germline, CDR1 is LNHNV and CDR2 YYDKDF (reference sequence). With 3 bases clipped from V and 4 bases from J, the junction kept 8 bases outside the gene matches. CDR3 length: 16 amino acids. The CDR3 nucleotides are TGTGCCACCAGCAGCCCCAAACAGGGGAATAATGAAAAACTGTTTTTT. It encodes CATSSPKQGNNEKLFF. Supplemented by reference TRBV15 and TRBJ1-4, the full variable domain reads DAMVIQNPRYQVTQFGKPVTLSCSQTLNHNVMYWYQQKSSQAPKLLFHYYDKDFNNEADTPDNFQSRRPNTSFCFLDIRSPGLGDTAMYLCATSSPKQGNNEKLFFGSGTQLSVL.

The genes are TRBV13 and TRBJ1-1; D remains ambiguous. Between the trimmed V and J ends, which lost 1 base and 4 bases, there was a span of 7 bases. The CDR3 totals 13 residues. Germline V lookup: CDR1 PRHDT, CDR2 FYEKMQ (reference sequence). CDR3 loop: CASSLEGGTEAFF. The CDR3 DNA is TGTGCCAGCAGCTTAGAGGGCGGCACTGAAGCTTTCTTT.

The chain couples TRBV5-4 to TRBJ2-5; 10 nucleotides align to TRBD2. V gave up 4 bases and J gave up 3 bases; unmatched junction bases: 3. CDR1 and CDR2 from the germline V gene are SGHNT and YYREEE (reference sequence). This CDR3 contains 14 residues. The DNA of the CDR3 is TGTGCCAGCAGCCCTGGACTAGCGGAAGAGACCCAGTACTTC. Translation gives CASSPGLAEETQYF.

This rearrangement joins TRBV29-1 to TRBJ2-1; possibly TRBD1 or TRBD2 for D (5 bases each). Germline V gives CDR1 SQVTM, CDR2 ANQGSEA. CDR3 size: 14 residues. With 7 bases removed from V and 2 bases from J, the gap between germline ends came to 15 bases. The CDR3, as DNA: TGCAGCGACACTCTGGGGGAAACCTACAATGAGCAGTTCTTC. This codes for CSDTLGETYNEQFF.

The genes are TRBV27 and TRBJ2-7; TRBD1 might be the D (6 bases). Germline CDR1 MNHEY, CDR2 SMNVEV (reference sequence). The CDR3 is made up of 15 amino acids. Trimming took off 4 bases at V and 3 bases at J, with 16 bases between the two ends. The CDR3 coding sequence is TGTGCCAGCAGTTGGGGCAGGGGCGCAGACTACGAGCAGTACTTC. It translates to CASSWGRGADYEQYF.

This clone was counted only a few times. The rearrangement links TRBV5-1 to TRBJ2-7; TRBD2 might be the D (7 bases). V lost 3 bases, J lost 3 bases, and 10 bases lay in between. Germline assignment: CDR1 SGHRS and CDR2 YFSETQ. The CDR3 is 13 residues long. CDR3 amino acids: CASSWGGSYEQYF. In nucleotides, the CDR3 is TGCGCCAGCAGCTGGGGGGGCAGCTACGAGCAGTACTTC.

The chain employs TRBV6-1 and TRBJ2-7, with 10 bases lining up with TRBD1. The germline V gene has CDR1 MNHNS and CDR2 SASEGT. The CDR3 covers 14 residues. The V segment lost 7 bases and the J segment 2 bases; nucleotides outside the gene matches: 5. In DNA form, the CDR3 reads TGTGCCAGCAAAGACAGGGGGCGCCCCTACGAGCAGTACTTC. Protein sequence: CASKDRGRPYEQYF.

The rearrangement uses TRBV19 and TRBJ1-1, with D perhaps TRBD1 (6 bases). The V gene lost 6 bases and the J gene lost 5 bases, with 13 bases spanning the gap. The CDR3 covers 13 residues. CDR1 is LNHDA and CDR2 is SQIVND in the germline V gene (reference sequence). The CDR3 here is CASRITGWTEAFF. The DNA of the CDR3 is TGTGCCAGTAGGATTACAGGGTGGACTGAAGCTTTCTTT.

This rearrangement joins TRBV6-5 to TRBJ1-1, with D maybe TRBD1 (6 bases). Trimming stripped 2 bases from V and 4 bases from J, with 11 bases between. This CDR3 has 14 residues. Looked up from germline, CDR1 is MNHEY and CDR2 is SVGAGI. CDR3 coding DNA: TGTGCCAGCAGTTACGGACAGAACCCCACTGAAGCTTTCTTT. Residues: CASSYGQNPTEAFF.

V is TRBV7-2 and J is TRBJ2-7, with D possibly being TRBD2 (5 bases). CDR3 length equals 14 residues. CDR1 is SGHTA, CDR2 FQGNSA, per germline. Trimming removed 5 bases at V and 3 bases at J, with 14 bases between. The chain's CDR3 is CASSPSSRDYEQYF. Here the CDR3 DNA reads TGTGCCAGCAGCCCTTCTAGCAGAGACTACGAGCAGTACTTC. The full variable domain, rest sourced from reference TRBV7-2 and TRBJ2-7, is GAGVSQSPSNKVTEKGKDVELRCDPISGHTALYWYRQSLGQGLEFLIYFQGNSAPDKSGLPSDRFSAERTGGSVSTLTIQRTQQEDSAVYLCASSPSSRDYEQYFGPGTRLTVT.

This clone was observed many times. Distinct nucleotide sequences in the sample also encode this CDR3. The rearrangement links TRBV6-5 to TRBJ2-2, with TRBD1 as a possible D gene (5 bases). The V end lost 2 bases, the J end lost 5 bases, and 9 bases lay between the germline ends. This CDR3 has 14 amino acids. Looked up from germline, CDR1 is MNHEY and CDR2 is SVGAGI. The CDR3 region has the DNA TGTGCCAGCAGTTACGACAGTGGGACCGGGGAGCTGTTTTTT. Translated, it gives CASSYDSGTGELFF.

This clone has just one count. This chain joins TRBV5-8 and TRBJ1-2; unclear D gene. This CDR3 has 9 amino acids. CDR1 and CDR2 from the germline V gene are SGHTS and YDEGEE. V lost 4 bases and J lost 13, with 8 bases in between. CDR3 sequence reads: CASSLPLTF. The CDR3 nucleotides read TGTGCCAGCAGCCTCCCCCTCACCTTC.

The gene calls are TRBV9 and TRBJ2-7; a possible D gene is TRBD1 (6 bases). From germline, CDR1 is SGDLS and CDR2 YYNGEE. The length of the CDR3 is 14 residues. Trimming took off 2 bases at V and 0 bases at J, with 9 bases between the two ends. The CDR3 nucleotides read TGTGCCAGCAGCGTGTCAGGGGCCTCCTACGAGCAGTACTTC. This sequence encodes CASSVSGASYEQYF.

Regarding this clone: Other DNA variants within this sample encode the same CDR3. The rearrangement links TRBV6-5 to TRBJ2-7; D possibly corresponds to TRBD1 (5 bases). The CDR3 totals 13 residues. With 2 bases removed from V and 4 bases from J, the gap between germline ends came to 9 bases. CDR1 MNHEY and CDR2 SVGAGI come from the germline V gene. The CDR3: CASSYRQTYEQYF. The CDR3 nucleotides read TGTGCCAGCAGTTACCGACAGACTTACGAGCAGTACTTC.

J is TRBJ2-7 and V is TRBV6-1; the match to TRBD2 covers 15 bases. V gave up 8 bases and J gave up 4 bases; unmatched junction bases: 6. Germline-derived CDR1 and CDR2 are MNHNS and SASEGT. CDR3 length: 15 residues. The CDR3 region has the DNA TGTGCCAGCGCCGCCGGGACTAGCGGGGGGTACGAGCAGTACTTC. This gives the protein CASAAGTSGGYEQYF.

The genes are TRBV11-1 and TRBJ2-4, with 12 bases identical to TRBD1. V shed 4 bases and J 8 bases; nucleotides not matched to a gene: 9. This CDR3 has 16 amino acids. In germline, CDR1 is SGHAT, CDR2 FQDESV (reference sequence). The CDR3 sequence: CASSWGPGQGADIQYF. In DNA form, the CDR3 reads TGTGCCAGCAGCTGGGGACCGGGACAGGGGGCGGACATTCAGTACTTC.

The chain has TRBV6-5 and TRBJ1-2; no clear D. V was cut by 0 bases and J by 4 bases, with 12 bases left in between. Per the germline V gene, CDR1 is MNHEY and CDR2 is SVGAGI. The CDR3 totals 15 residues. Here the CDR3 reads CASSYSKAGPYGYTF. The CDR3 DNA reads as TGTGCCAGCAGTTACTCGAAGGCAGGACCCTATGGCTACACCTTC.

V and J are TRBV5-1 and TRBJ2-1; TRBD2 matches at 11 bases. CDR1 and CDR2 from the germline V gene are SGHRS and YFSETQ. The CDR3 totals 16 residues. The ends lost 4 bases at V and 4 bases at J; junction bases unmatched: 7. CDR3 coding DNA: TGCGCCAGCAGCGCCGAGACTAGCGGGGTATACAATGAGCAGTTCTTC. Protein: CASSAETSGVYNEQFF.

The chain joins TRBV7-8 to TRBJ2-1; weak D call: TRBD1 (5 bases). The CDR3 has 16 residues. V shed 2 bases and J shed 3 bases, with 14 bases lying between them. Per germline, CDR1 SGHVS and CDR2 FQNEAQ. CDR3 loop: CASSLIGEGNYNEQFF. CDR3 in DNA: TGTGCCAGCAGCTTAATAGGGGAAGGGAACTACAATGAGCAGTTCTTC.

The CDR3 coding sequence is TGTGCCAGCAGCTTCGACAGGGCCTACGAGCAGTACTTC. Its translation is CASSFDRAYEQYF. V usage is TRBV5-4 and J usage is TRBJ2-7, with 7 bases lining up with TRBD1. Germline V gene data show CDR1 as SGHNT and CDR2 as YYREEE (reference sequence). CDR3 length equals 13 residues. V was clipped by 2 bases and J by 2 bases; unmatched bases: 1.

The chain combines TRBV4-3 with TRBJ2-3, with a tentative D call TRBD2 (6 bases). Germline CDR1 is LGHNA and CDR2 is YSLEER. With 0 bases removed from V and 4 bases from J, the gap between germline ends came to 17 bases. The CDR3 totals 17 residues. CDR3 region: CASSQDLLGLAADTQYF. The CDR3 DNA follows: TGCGCCAGCAGCCAAGACCTACTGGGACTGGCGGCAGATACGCAGTATTTT.

V and J are TRBV6-5 and TRBJ2-2, with a weak D call TRBD1 (6 bases). V lost 3 bases to trimming and J lost 7 bases, with 15 bases between them. The CDR3 is made up of 15 amino acids. In germline, CDR1 is MNHEY, CDR2 SVGAGI. CDR3 sequence: CASSYQGPPGGELFF. The DNA of the CDR3 is TGTGCCAGCAGTTATCAGGGGCCCCCGGGCGGGGAGCTGTTTTTT.